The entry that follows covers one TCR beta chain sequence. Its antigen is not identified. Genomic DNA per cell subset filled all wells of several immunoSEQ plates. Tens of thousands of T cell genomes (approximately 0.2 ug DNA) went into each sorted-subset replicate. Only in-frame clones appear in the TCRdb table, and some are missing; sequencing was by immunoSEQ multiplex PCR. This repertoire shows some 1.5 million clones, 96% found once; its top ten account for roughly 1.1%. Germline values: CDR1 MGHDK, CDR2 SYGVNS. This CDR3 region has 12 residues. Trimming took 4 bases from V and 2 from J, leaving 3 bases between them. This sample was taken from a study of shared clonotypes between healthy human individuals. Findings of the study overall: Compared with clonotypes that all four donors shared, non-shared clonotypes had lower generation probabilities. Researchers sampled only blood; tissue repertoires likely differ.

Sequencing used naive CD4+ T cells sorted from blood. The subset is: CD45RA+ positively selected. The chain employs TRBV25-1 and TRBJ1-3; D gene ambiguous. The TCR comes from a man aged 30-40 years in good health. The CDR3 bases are TGTGCCAGCAGTGTTACTGGAAACACCATATATTTT. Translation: CASSVTGNTIYF.